These 22 T cell receptor beta chains were all obtained from the same sample, sequenced in a study of blood T cell repertoires in COVID-19. Sequencing used immunoSEQ multiplex PCR; TCRdb keeps in-frame clones, though not all of them. The data contain more than 250,000 clones, about 83% of them singletons. The sequencing sample was made of peripheral blood. The receptors derive from a woman in her forties or fifties with acute or convalescent COVID-19.

The chain carries TRBV19 and TRBJ1-2, with 9 bases lining up with TRBD1. With V trimmed by 3 bases and J by 8 bases, 10 bases remained unmatched. CDR3 size: 15 residues. In germline, CDR1 is LNHDA, CDR2 SQIVND (reference sequence). The CDR3 spells CASSIYPGQGRGYTF. The CDR3 DNA reads as TGTGCCAGTAGTATCTATCCGGGACAGGGTCGGGGCTACACCTTC. The full variable domain, with the rest looked up from reference TRBV19 and TRBJ1-2, is DGGITQSPKYLFRKEGQNVTLSCEQNLNHDAMYWYRQDPGQGLRLIYYSQIVNDFQKGDIAEGYSVSREKKESFPLTVTSAQKNPTAFYLCASSIYPGQGRGYTFGSGTRLTVV.

The rearrangement uses TRBV5-5 and TRBJ2-1; tentative D call: TRBD2 (5 bases). Germline V CDR1 and CDR2: SGHKS, YYEKEE (reference sequence). The CDR3 runs to 16 residues. V lost 0 bases and J 1 base, leaving 11 bases between the germline ends. CDR3 residues: CASSLGGSGSYNEQFF. CDR3 DNA: TGTGCCAGCAGCTTGGGAGGTTCGGGATCCTACAATGAGCAGTTCTTC.

V is TRBV6-2 or TRBV6-3 and J is TRBJ2-5, with D possibly TRBD1 on 6 matching bases. CDR1 is MNHEY and CDR2 is SVGEGT in the germline V gene. There are 15 residues in the CDR3. V was trimmed by 2 bases and J by 5 bases, leaving 15 bases between them. The CDR3 nucleotides read TGTGCCAGCAGTTACAACGGCAGGGGTGGGGAGACCCAGTACTTC. Protein product: CASSYNGRGGETQYF.

The V gene is TRBV11-2, the J gene TRBJ2-3; D is uncertain. Germline V CDR1 and CDR2: SGHAT, FQNNGV. This CDR3 spans 11 amino acids. The V and J ends lost 3 bases and 6 bases respectively, with 4 bases between them. For the CDR3, the DNA is TGTGCCAGCAGCTTCGGGGATACGCAGTATTTT. This encodes CASSFGDTQYF.

This clone was seen more than once but under ten times. The chain recombines TRBV25-1 with TRBJ1-2; D may be TRBD1 (5 bases). Deletions cut 3 bases from V and 3 bases from J, with 14 bases between. The germline CDR1 and CDR2 sequences are MGHDK and SYGVNS. CDR3 size: 15 residues. CDR3 nucleotide sequence: TGTGCCAGCAGTGAGGGAGGGACCGAAGACTATGGCTACACCTTC. As protein: CASSEGGTEDYGYTF.

V and J are TRBV7-2 and TRBJ1-3; D remains unclear. The CDR3 is made up of 14 amino acids. V lost 1 base and J 4 bases, leaving 8 bases between the germline ends. In germline, CDR1 is SGHTA, CDR2 FQGNSA. CDR3 in amino acids: CASSLGGMGNTIYF. The CDR3 DNA follows: TGTGCCAGCAGCTTAGGAGGGATGGGAAACACCATATATTTT.

This clone was counted once. The chain couples TRBV5-5 to TRBJ1-1, with D possibly matching TRBD1 (6 bases). V lost 0 bases and J lost 4, with 10 bases in between. The CDR3 has 14 residues. CDR1 and CDR2 from the germline V gene are SGHKS and YYEKEE (reference sequence). The CDR3 nucleotides read TGTGCCAGCAGCTTGGGCAGGGGCACCACTGAAGCTTTCTTT. Protein sequence: CASSLGRGTTEAFF.

V is TRBV28 and J is TRBJ1-3, with a possible D match to TRBD1 (6 bases). Trimming removed 10 bases from V and 0 bases from J, with 13 bases in between. The CDR3 runs to 14 residues. Per the germline V gene, CDR1 is MDHEN and CDR2 is SYDVKM. The CDR3 spells CAITGISSGNTIYF. The CDR3 nucleotides read TGTGCCATCACAGGGATAAGCTCTGGAAACACCATATATTTT. The full variable domain, in which reference TRBV28 and TRBJ1-3 provide the parts outside the CDR3, is DVKVTQSSRYLVKRTGEKVFLECVQDMDHENMFWYRQDPGLGLRLIYFSYDVKMKEKGDIPEGYSVSREKKERFSLILESASTNQTSMYLCAITGISSGNTIYFGEGSWLTVV.

The CDR3 DNA sequence: TGTGCCAGCTCACCTGGACAGGGGGCGGATGGCTACACCTTC. This sequence encodes CASSPGQGADGYTF. The J gene is TRBJ1-2, the V gene TRBV18, with TRBD1 identical over 11 bases. V lost 3 bases to trimming and J lost 6 bases; unmatched junction nucleotides: 3. The germline V gene has CDR1 KGHSH and CDR2 LQKENI. This CDR3 contains 14 residues.

The chain uses TRBV5-1 and TRBJ2-5; 7 bases align to TRBD2. This CDR3 is 16 amino acids long. Trimming cost V 3 bases and J 7 bases; bases outside gene matches: 15. Germline values: CDR1 SGHRS, CDR2 YFSETQ. CDR3 DNA: TGCGCCAGCAGCTCCTCCGGGAACAGCGGGGAGGGGACCCAGTACTTC. Its translation is CASSSSGNSGEGTQYF.

The chain has TRBV5-1 and TRBJ2-2; D is perhaps TRBD2 (6 bases). From germline, CDR1 is SGHRS and CDR2 YFSETQ. V was shortened by 0 bases and J by 5 bases, with 8 bases between the two germline ends. CDR3 size: 14 residues. CDR3 sequence: CASSLARDTGELFF. The DNA for the CDR3 is TGCGCCAGCAGCTTGGCGCGGGATACCGGGGAGCTGTTTTTT.

The chain has TRBV4-1 and TRBJ2-2, with 7 bases aligning to TRBD2. Per the germline V gene, CDR1 is MGHRA and CDR2 is YSYEKL. With 1 base clipped from V and 1 base from J, the junction kept 6 bases outside the gene matches. This CDR3 spans 17 amino acids. In DNA, the CDR3 is TGCGCCAGCAGCCAAGTCGGGCTAGCGGAGAACACCGGGGAGCTGTTTTTT. Its translation: CASSQVGLAENTGELFF.

The chain joins TRBV7-9 to TRBJ2-5, with a weak D call TRBD1 (6 bases). Germline V gives CDR1 SEHNR, CDR2 FQNEAQ (reference sequence). The germline V and J ends were trimmed by 7 bases and 2 bases, with 14 bases remaining between them. CDR3 size: 14 residues. The CDR3 loop reads CASMDSTKQETQYF. CDR3 DNA: TGTGCCAGCATGGACAGCACAAAACAAGAGACCCAGTACTTC.

The CDR3 DNA sequence: TGTGCCAGCAGTGGGACAGGGTTGGAGCCCCAGCATTTT. As protein: CASSGTGLEPQHF. The chain uses TRBV2 and TRBJ1-5, with 8 bases lining up with TRBD1. V was clipped by 4 bases and J by 8 bases; unmatched bases: 4. The CDR3 loop spans 13 amino acids. Germline V lookup: CDR1 SNHLY, CDR2 FYNNEI.

The V and J genes are TRBV6-6 and TRBJ1-2; the match to TRBD1 covers 9 bases. The CDR3 has 16 amino acids. Germline values: CDR1 MNHNY, CDR2 SVGAGI (reference sequence). The V gene end was trimmed by 6 bases and the J gene end by 3 bases; junction bases not matched to a gene: 11. CDR3 sequence (DNA): TGTGCCAGCAGGATTAAACCCGGGGACAGGGACTATGGCTACACCTTC. Protein: CASRIKPGDRDYGYTF.

The rearrangement joins TRBV10-1 to TRBJ2-1; weak D call: TRBD2 (5 bases). V dropped 5 bases and J dropped 9 bases, with 11 bases sitting between them. The CDR3 has 12 residues. Germline CDR1 WNHNN, CDR2 SYGVQD (reference sequence). CDR3 bases: TGCGCCAGCAGTCCTACTAGGTCTGAGCAGTTCTTC. Protein: CASSPTRSEQFF.

The V gene is TRBV5-1, the J gene TRBJ2-3; 7 nucleotides line up with TRBD1. CDR3 length equals 17 residues. Germline trimming cut 3 bases from V and 0 bases from J; bases unmatched to any gene: 10. CDR1 SGHRS and CDR2 YFSETQ come from the germline V gene. DNA for the CDR3: TGCGCCAGCAGCTCAGGTGGGACAGTGTCTAGCACAGATACGCAGTATTTT. Translating it yields CASSSGGTVSSTDTQYF. The complete variable domain, with remaining parts taken from reference TRBV5-1 and TRBJ2-3, reads KAGVTQTPRYLIKTRGQQVTLSCSPISGHRSVSWYQQTPGQGLQFLFEYFSETQRNKGNFPGRFSGRQFSNSRSEMNVSTLELGDSALYLCASSSGGTVSSTDTQYFGPGTRLTVL.

The chain has TRBV5-1 and TRBJ2-1; 8 bases agree with TRBD2. Per germline, CDR1 SGHRS and CDR2 YFSETQ. CDR3 length: 14 residues. The V segment lost 0 bases and the J segment 5 bases; nucleotides outside the gene matches: 1. This chain's CDR3 is CASSLVSGDNEQFF. The CDR3 nucleotides read TGCGCCAGCAGCTTGGTTAGCGGGGACAATGAGCAGTTCTTC.

The chain links TRBV10-3 to TRBJ2-1, with D maybe TRBD2 (5 bases). The CDR3 length is 12 residues. Deletions cut 6 bases from V and 7 bases from J, with 10 bases between. Germline V CDR1 and CDR2: ENHRY, SYGVKD. CDR3 loop: CAISIEGNEQFF. The CDR3 region has the DNA TGTGCCATCAGCATAGAGGGAAATGAGCAGTTCTTC.

V usage is TRBV7-3 and J usage is TRBJ2-1; D might be TRBD2 (6 bases). Germline-derived CDR1 and CDR2 are SGHTA and FQGTGA. Deletions cut 3 bases from V and 6 bases from J, with 12 bases between. The CDR3 totals 14 residues. CDR3 in amino acids: CASSFAGGRNEQFF. The DNA of the CDR3 is TGTGCCAGCAGCTTTGCCGGGGGTCGCAATGAGCAGTTCTTC. Full variable domain (outside the CDR3, taken from reference TRBV7-3 and TRBJ2-1): GAGVSQTPSNKVTEKGKYVELRCDPISGHTALYWYRQSLGQGPEFLIYFQGTGAADDSGLPNDRFFAVRPEGSVSTLKIQRTERGDSAVYLCASSFAGGRNEQFFGPGTRLTVL.

The chain has TRBV27 and TRBJ2-1; TRBD2 matches 7 bases. Germline assignment: CDR1 MNHEY and CDR2 SMNVEV (reference sequence). V trimming: 7 bases; J trimming: 0 bases; junction bases outside the gene matches: 9. The CDR3 has 16 residues. The CDR3 sequence: CASTSMLAGSYNEQFF. CDR3 nucleotides: TGTGCCAGCACCTCTATGTTAGCGGGCTCCTACAATGAGCAGTTCTTC.

This clone was picked up one time. V usage is TRBV6-2 or TRBV6-3 and J usage is TRBJ2-7; D is perhaps TRBD2 (6 bases). CDR1 MNHEY and CDR2 SVGEGT come from the germline V gene. Trimming pared 2 bases from V and 1 base from J, leaving 9 bases between. CDR3 size: 14 residues. The CDR3 protein is CASSYGGTSYEQYF. The CDR3 DNA reads as TGTGCCAGCAGTTACGGGGGGACTTCCTACGAGCAGTACTTC.